The sequence of this T cell receptor beta chain was determined in a study of blood T cell repertoires in COVID-19. At the level of the study: Samples of COVID-19 (acute and convalescent) were obtained from the United States, Italy and Spain. In each case, the material was cDNA or gDNA derived from T cells, B-cell-depleted T cells, or PBMCs.

In the original processing: Amplification of reference gene primers provided the estimated nucleated cell counts. The table came from immunoSEQ multiplex PCR; TCRdb's copy has only in-frame clones and leaves some out. The V and J calls and clone size were taken over from that table, and D and trimming were inferred from the DNA. The sample records approximately 52,000 clones, roughly nine tenths being singletons. The V gene lost 3 bases and the J gene lost 0 bases, with 5 bases spanning the gap. The CDR3 has 13 residues. CDR1 is SGHNT, CDR2 YYREEE, per germline (reference sequence). Sequencing used peripheral blood. The chain combines TRBV5-4 with TRBJ2-3; no clear D gene. The sequence came from a man aged 55 to 70 with active COVID-19. CDR3: CASSSFSTDTQYF. DNA for the CDR3: TGTGCCAGCAGCTCCTTTAGCACAGATACGCAGTATTTT.